These T cell receptor beta chains were read from a single sample in a study of blood T cell repertoires in COVID-19. The protocol was immunoSEQ multiplex PCR, while the TCRdb copy is restricted to in-frame clones and leaves out a portion. Of about 90,000 clones detected, over 60% appear once; the ten largest clones hold 6.5% to 9%. The source material was peripheral blood. The receptors originated from a man in his 70s with acute or convalescent COVID-19. Both conserved end residues are part of each CDR3. The order of the fields is CDR3 length, D gene, clone size, J gene, V gene, CDR3 DNA, CDR3 protein. The D gene is left open where the match is weak. A clone size is listed for some rows: how often the clone was seen (once, few, many), or a class if it is expanded.

14	NA	NA	TRBJ2-1	TRBV10-1	TGCGCCAGCAGTTTAAACAGAGGGTACAATGAGCAGTTCTTC	CASSLNRGYNEQFF
14	TRBD1	NA	TRBJ2-7	TRBV29-1	TGCAGCGTCGAAGCCGGGACAGGACGGGGCGAGCAGTACTTC	CSVEAGTGRGEQYF
20	NA	NA	TRBJ2-3	TRBV9	TGTGCCAGCACCGTGTCATTCCGAAGGGGCCCATACAGAAACACAGATACGCAGTATTTT	CASTVSFRRGPYRNTDTQYF
16	NA	NA	TRBJ1-5	TRBV7-9	TGTGCCAGCAGCTTAGCCGGGAGTCTCGGGAATCAGCCCCAGCATTTT	CASSLAGSLGNQPQHF
16	NA	NA	TRBJ2-2	TRBV21-1	TGTGCCAGCAGCAAGTGGGTCGGGACTTTGACCGGGGAGCTGTTTTTT	CASSKWVGTLTGELFF
16	NA	NA	TRBJ1-4	TRBV3-1/TRBV3-2	TGTGCCAGCAGCCCGTCCTATCCGGCAACTAATGAAAAACTGTTTTTT	CASSPSYPATNEKLFF
8	TRBD1	NA	TRBJ1-2	TRBV29-1	TGCAGCGCCGGACAGGGTTTCTTC	CSAGQGFF
14	TRBD1	few	TRBJ1-1	TRBV11-3	TGTGCCAGCAGCCGCGACAGGGGGAACACTGAAGCTTTCTTT	CASSRDRGNTEAFF
16	TRBD1	NA	TRBJ2-2	TRBV24-1	TGTGCCACCAGTGATTTGCCAGGGGGAGACACCGGGGAGCTGTTTTTT	CATSDLPGGDTGELFF
15	TRBD1	NA	TRBJ1-1	TRBV19	TGTGCCAGTAGTTCCCGCGTAGGGGGCATTAGTGAAGCTTTCTTT	CASSSRVGGISEAFF
17	NA	medium-sized	TRBJ1-6	TRBV5-6	TGTGCCAGCAGCTTGGGAGGCGGGGATTGGTGGAATTCACCCCTCCACTTT	CASSLGGGDWWNSPLHF
11	NA	NA	TRBJ2-1	TRBV28	TGTGCCAGCAGTGCCCTAGAGGAGCAGTTCTTC	CASSALEEQFF
14	NA	NA	TRBJ2-3	TRBV24-1	TGTGCCACCAGTGTTACCGGAAGGGGAGATACGCAGTATTTT	CATSVTGRGDTQYF
12	NA	NA	TRBJ1-2	TRBV5-1	TGCGCCAGCAGCTCGACCCTAGATGGCTACACCTTC	CASSSTLDGYTF
16	NA	NA	TRBJ2-7	TRBV4-2	TGTGCCAGCAGCCAAGAGTGGGCGGGCTCCTCCTACGAGCAGTACTTC	CASSQEWAGSSYEQYF